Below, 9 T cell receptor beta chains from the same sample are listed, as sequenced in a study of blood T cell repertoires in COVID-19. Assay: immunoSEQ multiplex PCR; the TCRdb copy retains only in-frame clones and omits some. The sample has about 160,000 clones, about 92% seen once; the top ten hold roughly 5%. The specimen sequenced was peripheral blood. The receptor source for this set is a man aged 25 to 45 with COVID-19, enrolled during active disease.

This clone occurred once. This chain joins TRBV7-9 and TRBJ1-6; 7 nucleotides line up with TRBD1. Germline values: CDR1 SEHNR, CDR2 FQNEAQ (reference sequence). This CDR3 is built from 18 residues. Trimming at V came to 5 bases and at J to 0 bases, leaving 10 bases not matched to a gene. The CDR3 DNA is TGTGCCAGCAGCGTGGCCCGACAGGGAGGCTCCTATAATTCACCCCTCCACTTT. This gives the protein CASSVARQGGSYNSPLHF.

In DNA form, the CDR3 reads TGTGCCAGCAGTTTTGTCTCAGGGAATGAAAAACTGTTTTTT. Amino acids: CASSFVSGNEKLFF. This chain links TRBV27 with TRBJ1-4, with TRBD1 as a possible D gene (5 bases). The CDR3 sequence is 14 residues long. Trimming shortened V by 3 bases and J by 5 bases, and 10 bases separated the two germline ends. Germline values: CDR1 MNHEY, CDR2 SMNVEV (reference sequence).

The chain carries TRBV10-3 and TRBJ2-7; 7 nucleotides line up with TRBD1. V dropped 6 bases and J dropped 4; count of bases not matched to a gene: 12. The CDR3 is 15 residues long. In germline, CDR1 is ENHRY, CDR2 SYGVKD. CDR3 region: CAIRGNRGDHYEQYF. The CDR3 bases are TGTGCCATCAGGGGTAACAGGGGCGATCATTACGAGCAGTACTTC.

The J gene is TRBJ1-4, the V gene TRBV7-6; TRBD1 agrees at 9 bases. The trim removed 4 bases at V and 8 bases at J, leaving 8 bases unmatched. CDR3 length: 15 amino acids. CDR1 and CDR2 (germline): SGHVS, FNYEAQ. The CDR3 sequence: CASSYNRGLEEKLFF. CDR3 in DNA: TGTGCCAGCAGCTACAACAGGGGGCTGGAGGAAAAACTGTTTTTT.

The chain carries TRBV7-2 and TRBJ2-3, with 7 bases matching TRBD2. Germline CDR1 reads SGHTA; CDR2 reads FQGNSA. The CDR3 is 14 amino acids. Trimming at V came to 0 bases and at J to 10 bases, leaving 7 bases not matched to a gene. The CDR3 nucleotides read TGTGCCAGCAGCTTAGCTGCGGGAGCTTTGGCGCAGTATTTT. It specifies CASSLAAGALAQYF.

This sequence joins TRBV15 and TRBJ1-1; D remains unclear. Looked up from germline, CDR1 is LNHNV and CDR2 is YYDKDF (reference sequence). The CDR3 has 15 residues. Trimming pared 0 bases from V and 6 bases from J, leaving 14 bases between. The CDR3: CATSRDRTVGAEAFF. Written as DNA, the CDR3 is TGTGCCACCAGCAGAGATCGGACTGTTGGGGCTGAAGCTTTCTTT.

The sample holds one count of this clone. CDR3 nucleotide sequence: TGCGCCAGCACCCGGGACAGGGTTACCGAAGCTTTCTTT. Protein product: CASTRDRVTEAFF. The chain is built from TRBV10-2 and TRBJ1-1; 9 bases map to TRBD1. V lost 7 bases to trimming and J lost 8 bases; unmatched junction nucleotides: 8. Germline V gene data show CDR1 as WSHSY and CDR2 as SAAADI. This CDR3 is built from 13 residues.

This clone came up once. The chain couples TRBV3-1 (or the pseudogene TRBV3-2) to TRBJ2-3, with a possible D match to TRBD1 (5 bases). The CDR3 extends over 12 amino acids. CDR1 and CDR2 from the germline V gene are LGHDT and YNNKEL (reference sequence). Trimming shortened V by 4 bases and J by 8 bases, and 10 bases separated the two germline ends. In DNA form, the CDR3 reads TGTGCCAGCAGCCTTGACAGACGTACGCAGTATTTT. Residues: CASSLDRRTQYF.

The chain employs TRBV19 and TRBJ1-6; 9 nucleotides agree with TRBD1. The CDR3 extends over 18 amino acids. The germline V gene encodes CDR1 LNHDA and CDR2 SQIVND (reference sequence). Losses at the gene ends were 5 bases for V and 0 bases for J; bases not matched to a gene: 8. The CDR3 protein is CASSLGTGSGSYNSPLHF. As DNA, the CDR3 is TGTGCCAGTAGTCTCGGGACAGGGTCAGGCTCCTATAATTCACCCCTCCACTTT.